The source of this TCR beta chain is a study of shared clonotypes between healthy human individuals. Method: immunoSEQ multiplex PCR; TCRdb's copy keeps in-frame clones and lacks some. The sample yields about 680,000 clones, just over 90% seen once. Only CD45RO-negative cells positively selected for CCR7 counted as naive CD8 cells, so terminally differentiated effector memory CD45RA+ cells were excluded. The donor population consisted of healthy HIV-negative adults with no recent acute infections or vaccinations. Sequenced material: naive CD8+ T cells sorted from blood. The TCR was taken from a young man in good health.

The CDR3 here is CASSSGWEDDEQFF. Written as DNA, the CDR3 is TGTGCCAGCAGCTCCGGATGGGAGGATGATGAGCAGTTCTTC. The rearrangement links TRBV19 to TRBJ2-1; D is perhaps TRBD2 (6 bases). V gave up 9 bases and J gave up 8 bases, with 20 bases separating them. The CDR3 consists of 14 residues. Germline V gene lookup returns CDR1 LNHDA and CDR2 SQIVND (reference sequence). The full variable domain, completed using reference TRBV19 and TRBJ2-1, is DGGITQSPKYLFRKEGQNVTLSCEQNLNHDAMYWYRQDPGQGLRLIYYSQIVNDFQKGDIAEGYSVSREKKESFPLTVTSAQKNPTAFYLCASSSGWEDDEQFFGPGTRLTVL.